This TCR beta chain was obtained from a study of T-cell memory formation after mild COVID-19. The overall study: Largely donor-specific TCR clusters were found. Overall study results and limits: Second-wave clones that peaked on day 37 lacked confirmed SARS-CoV-2 specificity. Clones which contracted sat mainly in CM and EM if CD4+, and in EMRA if CD8+.

This clonotype was recorded many times. Antigen specificity is unknown. Constant-segment primers were used for 5'RACE, and the resulting TCR alpha and TCR beta cDNA libraries carried sample barcodes and UMIs. TCRdb passed the 5' RACE reads through MiXCR, listing each CDR3 protein once. Of 300,000 to 400,000 distinct CDR3 sequences listed, around 15% are singletons. Sequencing input: PBMCs or a T cell subset sorted from them (not recorded which). This clonotype was obtained from a man aged 18 to 29 who had mild COVID-19 (a few samples of this study predate the infection). Cell type and time point are not known.

CDR3 nucleotide sequence: TGTGCCAGCAGCTTGCTCGGGGCCCTGCCCGGGGAGCTGTTTTTT. Protein: CASSLLGALPGELFF. V is TRBV2 and J is TRBJ2-2; tentatively, D is TRBD1 or TRBD2 (5 bases each). The V end lost 6 bases, the J end lost 6 bases, and 17 bases lay between the germline ends. Germline lookup yields CDR1 SNHLY and CDR2 FYNNEI. This CDR3 has 15 residues. The variable domain in full, completed from reference TRBV2 and TRBJ2-2, reads EPEVTQTPSHQVTQMGQEVILRCVPISNHLYFYWYRQILGQKVEFLVSFYNNEISEKSEIFDDQFSVERPDGSNFTLKIRSTKLEDSAMYFCASSLLGALPGELFFGEGSRLTVL.